The source of this T cell receptor (beta chain) is a study of early T cells in non-severe SARS-CoV-2 infection. This clonotype was counted at least ten times. MiXCR, applied by TCRdb to the 5' RACE reads, yields one record per CDR3 protein. The data contain about 50,000 distinct CDR3 sequences, approximately 8.5% of them singletons. V gave up 2 bases and J gave up 4 bases; unmatched junction bases: 9. This CDR3 has 16 residues. CDR1 and CDR2 from the germline V gene are LGHDT and YNNKEL (reference sequence). Sequencing was done on a sample of whole blood. The TCR originated in an adult who was a healthcare worker with PCR-confirmed SARS-CoV-2 infection or an uninfected control (not recorded which). The chain carries TRBV3-1 and TRBJ2-5; 8 bases line up with TRBD2. This CDR3 reads CASSQFSGKGLETQYF. The CDR3 DNA is TGTGCCAGCAGCCAATTTAGCGGGAAGGGTTTAGAGACCCAGTACTTC.